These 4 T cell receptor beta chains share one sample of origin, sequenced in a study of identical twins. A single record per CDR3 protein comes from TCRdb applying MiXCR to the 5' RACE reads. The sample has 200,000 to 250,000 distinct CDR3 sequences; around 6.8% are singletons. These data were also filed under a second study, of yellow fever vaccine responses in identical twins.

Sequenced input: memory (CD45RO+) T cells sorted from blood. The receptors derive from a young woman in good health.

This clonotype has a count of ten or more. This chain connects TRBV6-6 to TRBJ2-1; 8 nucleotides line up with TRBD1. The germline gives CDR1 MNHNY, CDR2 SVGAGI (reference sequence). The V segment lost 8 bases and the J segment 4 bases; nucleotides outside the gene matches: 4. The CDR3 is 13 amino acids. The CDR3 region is CASQGAAYNEQFF. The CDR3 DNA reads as TGTGCCAGCCAGGGGGCCGCATACAATGAGCAGTTCTTC.

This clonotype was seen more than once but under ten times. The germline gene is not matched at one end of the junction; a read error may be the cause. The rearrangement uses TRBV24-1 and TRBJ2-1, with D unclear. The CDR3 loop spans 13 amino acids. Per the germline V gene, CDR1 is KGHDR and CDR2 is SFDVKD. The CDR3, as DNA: TGCGCCACCAGTGATTCACGGGCCAATGAGCAGTTCTTC. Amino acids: CATSDSRANEQFF.

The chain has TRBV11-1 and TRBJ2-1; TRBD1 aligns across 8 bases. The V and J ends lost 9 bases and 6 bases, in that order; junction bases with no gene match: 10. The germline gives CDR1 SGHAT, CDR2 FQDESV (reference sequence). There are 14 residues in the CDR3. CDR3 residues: CARGPGGRINEQFF. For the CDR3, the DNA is TGTGCCAGGGGCCCAGGGGGCCGAATCAATGAGCAGTTCTTC.

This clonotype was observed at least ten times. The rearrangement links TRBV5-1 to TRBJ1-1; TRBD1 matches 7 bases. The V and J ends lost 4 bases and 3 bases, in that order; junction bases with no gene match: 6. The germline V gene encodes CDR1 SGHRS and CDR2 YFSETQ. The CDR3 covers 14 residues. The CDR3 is CASSAGQLYTEAFF. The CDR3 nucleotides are TGCGCCAGCAGCGCGGGACAGCTCTACACTGAAGCTTTCTTT.